Sequencing of this TCR beta chain was carried out in a study of identical twins (dated by TCRdb to the mid-2010s). General notes on the study: The study deep-sequenced TCR alpha and beta repertoires from monozygotic twins, unrelated adults of various ages and cord blood to test whether fetal clonotypes persist. To rule out contamination, replicate twin experiments were performed at different times with different library preparation protocols.

Study-wide findings and limitations: In beta out-of-frame sequences, excess twin sharing was weaker, because having fewer shared sequences lowered the signal-to-noise ratio. Conclusions relied on cross-sectional statistical analysis, since the same donors could not be followed over many years. Abundant cord blood beta clonotypes carried fewer insertions; young adult naive repertoires showed a weaker similar trend, while memory repertoires showed none. Zero-insertion analyses could be partly confounded by invariant T cells such as MAIT and iNKT, though diverse VJ usage argued against such confounding for most clonotypes. Compared with coincidental sharing between unrelated individuals, an excess of low generation-probability sequences was observed among out-of-frame TCR alpha sequences shared between twins. In monozygotic twins, recombination models systematically underestimated out-of-frame TCR alpha sharing, but the models matched the sharing seen between unrelated individuals.

The library was built by means of 5' RACE. Reads for this sample came from an Illumina HiSeq 2000. A universal primer binding site was introduced by template switching, and a unique molecular identifier was present in the final cDNA, enabling accurate counting of TCR cDNA molecules. Specific primers in the conserved constant-segment region were used to synthesize first-strand cDNA for the TCR alpha and beta chains. To control for contamination, every cDNA library carried two barcodes: a SMART-Mk sample barcode plus Illumina barcodes. Two successive PCR steps introduced TruSeq adapter sequences along with Illumina sample barcodes. Sequencing of the TCR alpha and beta cDNA libraries was done on the Illumina HiSeq platform using custom primers. Per the original workflow: MiGEC was used to process raw reads and extract unique molecular identifiers, and MiXCR was used to find CDR3 positions. For each individual, recombination models were inferred using an EM algorithm with the repgenHMM and IGoR tools. Shared clonotype analysis was performed with the tcR package in R, normalizing sharing by the product of cloneset sizes. To study raw recombination free of thymic and clonal selection effects, out-of-frame nonproductive sequences were analyzed. In TCRdb, the public reads were trimmed at Q25 with fastp and aligned with MiXCR, with productive beta chains retained. Entries that share a CDR3 protein sequence are merged under the most common genes and DNA. TCRdb assigned the V and J calls; the authors' analysis was not used. For this sample there are hundreds of thousands of distinct CDR3 sequences; roughly 18% appear just once. Of the sample, 10% to 15% is held by the ten largest clones.

Every donor was a healthy Caucasian. The twin cohort comprised three pairs of female monozygotic twins, all aged about 18 to 30 years. The RNA used for TCR libraries was isolated from peripheral blood mononuclear cells. On this clonotype itself: Its cognate antigen has yet to be identified. Per-nucleotide qualities are absent, and no much larger clonotype sits a single base away.

The data also belong to a second study, concerning T cells expressing NK-cell markers. That second report states: In sorted CD3+CD56+NKG2C+, CD3+CD56+NKG2C- and CD3+CD56-NKG2C+ T-cell subsets from about eight donors, TCR beta-chain repertoires were profiled. Seven of the eight sequenced donors were HCMV-seropositive and one was HCMV-seronegative. In several experiments an anti-gammadeltaTCR antibody was added to restrict sorting to alphabetaTCR-expressing T cells. In 6 or 7 donors, the dominant CD3+CD56+NKG2C+ clonotypes ranked among the top 10 CD8+ clonotypes, making up roughly 1.0-8% of CD8+ T cells. Those dominant clonotypes were again the most abundant among CD3+CD56-NKG2C+ cells in a handful of donors, at about 28.3-60.1%. Whether the expanded NKG2C-expressing T cell clones were specific for HCMV antigens remained unclear. Randomly selected healthy volunteers, three men and five women, were used as the eight sequenced donors. To determine HCMV serostatus, a commercial ELISA kit was used to detect HCMV-specific IgG in serum. For about 6 donors, unsorted PBMC were also used to sequence bulk peripheral blood T-cell repertoires. MIGEC was used to demultiplex reads and group the reads by UMI, and MiTCR was used to assemble and quantify clonotypes. Only TCR cDNA sequences supported by at least two reads were kept to exclude erroneous sequences. The tcR package was used for downstream repertoire analysis, and clonotypes were matched across fractions by CDR3 nucleotide sequence plus V segment. VDJmatch was used to annotate antigen specificity against VDJdb, with one amino acid substitution in CDR3 permitted.

This sequence was found in a woman aged 18-30 years in good health. Sequenced material: PBMCs.

In nucleotide form, the sequence is TGTGCCAGCAGATATACCTTGGGGAAACTGTTTTTT. This is translated as CASRYTLGKLFF. The chain links TRBV12-3 or TRBV12-4 with TRBJ1-4, with no D gene named confidently. V drops 6 bases and J drops 11 bases, leaving 13 bases in between. From the cysteine up to the phenylalanine, the CDR3 has a length of 12 residues. This entry keeps only the CDR3 DNA: 36 bases, framed from base 1.